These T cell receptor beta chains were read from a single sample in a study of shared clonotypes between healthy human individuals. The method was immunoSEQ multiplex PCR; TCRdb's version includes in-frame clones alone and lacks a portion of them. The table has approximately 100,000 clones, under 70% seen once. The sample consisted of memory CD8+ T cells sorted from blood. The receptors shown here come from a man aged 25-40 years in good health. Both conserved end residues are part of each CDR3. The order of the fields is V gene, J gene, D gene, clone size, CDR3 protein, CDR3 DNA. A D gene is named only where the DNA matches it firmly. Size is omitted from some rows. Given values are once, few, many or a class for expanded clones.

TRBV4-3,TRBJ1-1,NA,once,CASSRDGYTEAFF,TGCGCCAGCAGCCGAGACGGATACACTGAAGCTTTCTTT
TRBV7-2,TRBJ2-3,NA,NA,CASSFKVGTPITDTQYF,TGTGCCAGCAGCTTTAAGGTCGGGACACCTATCACAGATACGCAGTATTTT
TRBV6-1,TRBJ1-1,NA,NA,CASSDQTGYTEAFF,TGTGCCAGCAGTGACCAAACGGGCTACACTGAAGCTTTCTTT
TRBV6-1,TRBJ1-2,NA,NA,CASNYGYTF,TGTGCCAGCAACTATGGCTACACCTTC
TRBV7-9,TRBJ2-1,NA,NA,CASSPSRGDKYNEQFF,TGTGCCAGCAGCCCCAGTCGGGGGGACAAATACAATGAGCAGTTCTTC
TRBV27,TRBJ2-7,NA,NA,CASSSPGPSYEQYF,TGTGCCAGCAGTTCCCCCGGGCCGAGCTACGAGCAGTACTTC
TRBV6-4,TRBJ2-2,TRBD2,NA,CASSDSGEGHFAGELFF,TGTGCCAGCAGTGACTCAGGGGAGGGCCATTTCGCCGGGGAGCTGTTTTTT
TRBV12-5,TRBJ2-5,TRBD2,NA,CASGPGREEGTQYF,TGTGCTAGTGGCCCTGGGAGGGAGGAAGGGACCCAGTACTTC
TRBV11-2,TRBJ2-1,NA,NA,CASSLAGSNYNEQFF,TGTGCCAGCAGCTTAGCCGGGAGCAACTACAATGAGCAGTTCTTC
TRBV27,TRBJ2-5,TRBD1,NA,CASSFTGQGGGETQYF,TGTGCCAGCAGTTTCACCGGACAGGGCGGTGGAGAGACCCAGTACTTC
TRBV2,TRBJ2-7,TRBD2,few,CASKGTSAYEQYF,TGTGCCAGCAAGGGGACTAGCGCCTACGAGCAGTACTTC
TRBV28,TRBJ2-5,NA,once,CASSSFRVGVETQYF,TGTGCCAGCAGTTCCTTCAGGGTTGGTGTGGAGACCCAGTACTTC
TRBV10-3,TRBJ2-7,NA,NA,CAISESGAYEQYF,TGTGCCATCAGTGAGTCGGGAGCCTACGAGCAGTACTTC
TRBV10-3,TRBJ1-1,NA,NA,CAITNEQKAFF,TGTGCCATCACCAACGAGCAGAAAGCTTTCTTT
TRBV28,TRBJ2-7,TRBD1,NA,CASNLDRGPYEQYF,TGTGCCAGCAATTTGGACAGGGGTCCCTACGAGCAGTACTTC